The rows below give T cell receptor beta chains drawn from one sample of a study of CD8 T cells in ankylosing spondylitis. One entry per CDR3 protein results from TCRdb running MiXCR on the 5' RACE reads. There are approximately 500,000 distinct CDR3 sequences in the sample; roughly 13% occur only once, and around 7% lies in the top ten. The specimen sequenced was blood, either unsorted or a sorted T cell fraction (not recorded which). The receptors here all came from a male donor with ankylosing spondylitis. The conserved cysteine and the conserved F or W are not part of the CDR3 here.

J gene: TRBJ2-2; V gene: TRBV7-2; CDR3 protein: ASSLLAGNSNTGELF
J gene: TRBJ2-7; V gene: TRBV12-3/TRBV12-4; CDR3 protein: TSSLARLRDRVIGEQY
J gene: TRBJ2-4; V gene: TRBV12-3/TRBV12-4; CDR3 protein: ASSLVEGVKNIQY
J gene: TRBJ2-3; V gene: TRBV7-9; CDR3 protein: ASSLDSWWDTQY
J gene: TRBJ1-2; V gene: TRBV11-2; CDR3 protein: ASSLDGSRYGYT
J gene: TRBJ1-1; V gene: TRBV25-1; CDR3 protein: ASSVAPYGEGTEAF
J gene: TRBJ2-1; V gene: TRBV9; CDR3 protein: ASSVDPSKAGDTYNEQF
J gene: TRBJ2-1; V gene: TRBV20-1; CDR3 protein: SASLSSGAYNEQF
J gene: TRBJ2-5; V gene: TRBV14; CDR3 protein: ASSRKGQYQETQY
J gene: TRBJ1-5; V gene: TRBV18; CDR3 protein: ASSPVQGNPQYQPQH
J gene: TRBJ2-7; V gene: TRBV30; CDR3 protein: AFRGPTYEQY
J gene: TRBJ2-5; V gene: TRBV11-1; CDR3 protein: ASSSGTSGRHVQETQY
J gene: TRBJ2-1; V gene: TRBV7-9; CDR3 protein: ASSLGSRDRENEQF
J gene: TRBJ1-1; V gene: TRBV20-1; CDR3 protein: SARGQGLVRAF
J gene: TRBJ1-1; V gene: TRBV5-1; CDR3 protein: ASSSGQGNTEAF
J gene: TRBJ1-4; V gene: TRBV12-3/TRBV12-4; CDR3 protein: ASSFWGENNEKLF
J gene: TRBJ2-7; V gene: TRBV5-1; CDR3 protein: ASSLPTGVGYEQY
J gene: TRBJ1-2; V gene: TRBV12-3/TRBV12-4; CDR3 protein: ASSETGAGPYGYT
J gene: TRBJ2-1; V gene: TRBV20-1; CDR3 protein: SALGGTSAGNEQF
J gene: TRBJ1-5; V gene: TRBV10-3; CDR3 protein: AISEGGGNQPQH
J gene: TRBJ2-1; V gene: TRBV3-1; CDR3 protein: ASSPTNSAYNEQF
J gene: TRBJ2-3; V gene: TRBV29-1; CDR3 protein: SVEDRGTSGRDTQY
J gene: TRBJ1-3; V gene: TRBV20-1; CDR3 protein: SALRDSGNTIY
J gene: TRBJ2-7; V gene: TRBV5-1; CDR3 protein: ASRRRGGTYEQY
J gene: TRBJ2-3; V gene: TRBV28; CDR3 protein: ASSFQAGRDTQY
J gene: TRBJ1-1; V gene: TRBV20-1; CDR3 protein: SARSFGRANTEAF
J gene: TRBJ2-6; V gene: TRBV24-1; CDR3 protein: ATSDSGFGANVLT
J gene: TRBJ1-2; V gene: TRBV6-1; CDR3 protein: ATSGKGANYGYT
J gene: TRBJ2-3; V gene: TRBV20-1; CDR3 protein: SARQSGSPPDTQY
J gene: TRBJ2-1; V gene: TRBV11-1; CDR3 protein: ASSLELGGQGGRNEQF
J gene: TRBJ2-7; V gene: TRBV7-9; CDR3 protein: ASSLYPRGASYEQY
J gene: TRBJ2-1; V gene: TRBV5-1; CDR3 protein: ASSLVGSPPTNEQF
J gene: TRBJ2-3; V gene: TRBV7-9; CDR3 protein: ASSFEAQY
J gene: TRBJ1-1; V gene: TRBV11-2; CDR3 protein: ASSPFEGLMNTEAF
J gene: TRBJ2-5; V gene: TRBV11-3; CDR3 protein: ASSFRDRGLETQY
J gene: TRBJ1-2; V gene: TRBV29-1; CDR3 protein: SARQDANYGYT
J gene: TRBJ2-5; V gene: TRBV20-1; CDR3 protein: SPGTGQGETQY
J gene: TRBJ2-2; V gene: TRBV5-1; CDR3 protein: ASSPRTGGNSGELF
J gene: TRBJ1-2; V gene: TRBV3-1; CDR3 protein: ASSQGGGRNYGYT
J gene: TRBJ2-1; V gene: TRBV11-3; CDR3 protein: ASSLGAGGKLGNEQF
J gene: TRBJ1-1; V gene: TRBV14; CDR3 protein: ASSRTSGAEAF
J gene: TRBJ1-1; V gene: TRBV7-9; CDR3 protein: ASSSKRANTEAF
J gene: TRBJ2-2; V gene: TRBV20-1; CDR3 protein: SAASDSNTGELF
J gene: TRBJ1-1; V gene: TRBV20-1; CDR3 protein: SARGSTGEAF
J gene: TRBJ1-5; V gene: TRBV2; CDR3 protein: ASRGTGDQPQH
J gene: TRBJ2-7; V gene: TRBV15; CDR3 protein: ATSREEGAYEQY
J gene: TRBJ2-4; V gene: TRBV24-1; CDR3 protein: ATSGEGGIQY
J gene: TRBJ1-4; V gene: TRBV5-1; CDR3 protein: ASSPTEESTNEKLF
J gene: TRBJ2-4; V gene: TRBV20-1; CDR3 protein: SARGAGLDIQY
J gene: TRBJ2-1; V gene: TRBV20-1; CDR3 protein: SARDSTSVYNEQF
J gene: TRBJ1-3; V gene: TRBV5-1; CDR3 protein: ASSGAGSGNTIY
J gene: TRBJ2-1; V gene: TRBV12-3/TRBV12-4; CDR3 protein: ASSPGRQGHEQF
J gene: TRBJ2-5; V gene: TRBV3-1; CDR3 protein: ASSQDGVTQY
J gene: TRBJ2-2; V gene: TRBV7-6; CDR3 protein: ASSPQTSVDTGELF
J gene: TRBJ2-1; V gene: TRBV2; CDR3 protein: ASSAASGRALRNEQF
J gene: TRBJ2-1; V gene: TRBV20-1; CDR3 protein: SAELAGTYNEQF
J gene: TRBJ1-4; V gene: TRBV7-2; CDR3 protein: ASSFLGAPEKLF
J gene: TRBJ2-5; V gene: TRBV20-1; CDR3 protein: SAARKTGETQY